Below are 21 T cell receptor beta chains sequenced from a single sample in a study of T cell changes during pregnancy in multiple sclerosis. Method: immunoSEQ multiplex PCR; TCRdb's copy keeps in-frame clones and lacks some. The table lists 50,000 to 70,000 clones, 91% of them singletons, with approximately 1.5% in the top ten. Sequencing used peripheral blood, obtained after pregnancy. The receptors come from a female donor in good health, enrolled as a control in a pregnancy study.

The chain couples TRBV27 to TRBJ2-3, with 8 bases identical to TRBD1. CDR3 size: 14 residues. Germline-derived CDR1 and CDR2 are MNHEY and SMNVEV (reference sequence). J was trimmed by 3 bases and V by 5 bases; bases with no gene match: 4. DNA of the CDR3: TGTGCCAGCAGTGACAGGGGAGGTACAGATACGCAGTATTTT. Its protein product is CASSDRGGTDTQYF.

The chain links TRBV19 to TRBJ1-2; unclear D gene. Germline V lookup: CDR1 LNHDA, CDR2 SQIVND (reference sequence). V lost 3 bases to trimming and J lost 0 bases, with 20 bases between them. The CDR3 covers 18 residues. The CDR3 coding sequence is TGTGCCAGTAGTATCGTCCTAAGGCGGGATTCTTCTAACTATGGCTACACCTTC. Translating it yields CASSIVLRRDSSNYGYTF.

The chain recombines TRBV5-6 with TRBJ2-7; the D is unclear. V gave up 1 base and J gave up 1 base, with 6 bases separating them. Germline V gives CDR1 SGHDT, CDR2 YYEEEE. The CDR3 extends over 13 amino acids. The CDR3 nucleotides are TGTGCCAGCAGCTTGCCCTTTTCCTACGAGCAGTACTTC. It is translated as CASSLPFSYEQYF.

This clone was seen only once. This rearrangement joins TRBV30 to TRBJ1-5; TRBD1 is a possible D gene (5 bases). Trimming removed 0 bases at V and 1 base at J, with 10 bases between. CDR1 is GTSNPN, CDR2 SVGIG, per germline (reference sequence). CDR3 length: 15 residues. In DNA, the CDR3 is TGTGCCTGGAGTGTACCGGGGGACAGCAATCAGCCCCAGCATTTT. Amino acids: CAWSVPGDSNQPQHF.

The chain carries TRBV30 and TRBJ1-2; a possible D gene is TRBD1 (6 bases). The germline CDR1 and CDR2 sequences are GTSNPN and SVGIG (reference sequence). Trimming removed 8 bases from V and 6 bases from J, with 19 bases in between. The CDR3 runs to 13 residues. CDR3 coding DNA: TGTGCCCTAAGAATCGGGACAAATGATGGCTACACCTTC. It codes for CALRIGTNDGYTF. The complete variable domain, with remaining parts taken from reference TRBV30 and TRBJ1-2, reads SQTIHQWPATLVQPVGSPLSLECTVEGTSNPNLYWYRQAAGRGLQLLFYSVGIGQISSEVPQNLSASRPQDRQFILSSKKLLLSDSGFYLCALRIGTNDGYTFGSGTRLTVV.

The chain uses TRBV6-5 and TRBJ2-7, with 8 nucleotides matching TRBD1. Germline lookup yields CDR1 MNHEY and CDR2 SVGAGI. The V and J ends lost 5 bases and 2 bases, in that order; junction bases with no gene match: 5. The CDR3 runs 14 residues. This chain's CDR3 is CASSADRVAYEQYF. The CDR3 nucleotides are TGTGCCAGCAGTGCGGACAGGGTTGCCTACGAGCAGTACTTC.

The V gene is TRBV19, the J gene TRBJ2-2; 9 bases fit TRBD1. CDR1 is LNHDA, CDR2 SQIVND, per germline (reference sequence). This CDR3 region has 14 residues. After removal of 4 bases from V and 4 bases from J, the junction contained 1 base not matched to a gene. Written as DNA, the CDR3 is TGTGCCAGTAGTAGACAGGGGGGCACCGGGGAGCTGTTTTTT. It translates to CASSRQGGTGELFF.

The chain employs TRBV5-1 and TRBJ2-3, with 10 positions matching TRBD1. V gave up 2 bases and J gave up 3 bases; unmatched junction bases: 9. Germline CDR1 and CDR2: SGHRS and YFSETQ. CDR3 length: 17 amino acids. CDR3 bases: TGCGCCAGCAGCTTCTCGACAGGGGGCATCCAGACAGATACGCAGTATTTT. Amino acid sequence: CASSFSTGGIQTDTQYF.

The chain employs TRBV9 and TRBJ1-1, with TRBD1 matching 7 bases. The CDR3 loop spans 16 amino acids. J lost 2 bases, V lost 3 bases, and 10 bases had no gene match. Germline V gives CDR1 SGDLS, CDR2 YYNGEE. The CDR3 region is CASSAPRDSSNTEAFF. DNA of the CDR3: TGTGCCAGCAGCGCCCCCCGGGACAGTTCCAACACTGAAGCTTTCTTT.

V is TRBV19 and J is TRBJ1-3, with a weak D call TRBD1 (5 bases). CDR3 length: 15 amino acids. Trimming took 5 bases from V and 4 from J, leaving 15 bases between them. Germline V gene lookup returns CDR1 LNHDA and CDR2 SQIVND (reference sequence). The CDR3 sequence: CASSSQGWQGNTIYF. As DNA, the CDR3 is TGTGCCAGTAGTTCTCAGGGCTGGCAAGGAAACACCATATATTTT.

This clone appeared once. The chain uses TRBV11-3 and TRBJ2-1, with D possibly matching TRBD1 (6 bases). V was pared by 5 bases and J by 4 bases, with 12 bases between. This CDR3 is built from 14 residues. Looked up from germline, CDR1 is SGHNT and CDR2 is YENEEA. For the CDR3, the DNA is TGTGCCAGCAGCCGGGGACAAGAATACAATGAGCAGTTCTTC. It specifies CASSRGQEYNEQFF.

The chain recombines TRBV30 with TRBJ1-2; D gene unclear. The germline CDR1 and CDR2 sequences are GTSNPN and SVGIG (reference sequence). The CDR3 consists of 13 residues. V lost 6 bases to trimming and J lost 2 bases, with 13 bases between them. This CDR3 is CACPPTLNYGYTF. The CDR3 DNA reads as TGTGCCTGCCCTCCTACACTAAACTATGGCTACACCTTC.

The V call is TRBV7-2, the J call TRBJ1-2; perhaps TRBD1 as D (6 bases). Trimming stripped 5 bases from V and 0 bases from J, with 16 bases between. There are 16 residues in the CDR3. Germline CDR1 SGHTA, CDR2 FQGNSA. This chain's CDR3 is CASSLVDRSSNYGYTF. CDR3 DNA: TGTGCCAGCAGCCTAGTGGACAGATCTTCTAACTATGGCTACACCTTC. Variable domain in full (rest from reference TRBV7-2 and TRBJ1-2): GAGVSQSPSNKVTEKGKDVELRCDPISGHTALYWYRQSLGQGLEFLIYFQGNSAPDKSGLPSDRFSAERTGGSVSTLTIQRTQQEDSAVYLCASSLVDRSSNYGYTFGSGTRLTVV.

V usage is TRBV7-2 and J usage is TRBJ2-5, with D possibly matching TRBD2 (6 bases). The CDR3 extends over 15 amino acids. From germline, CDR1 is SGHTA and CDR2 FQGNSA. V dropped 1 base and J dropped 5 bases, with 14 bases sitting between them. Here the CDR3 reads CASSLVLPAGETQYF. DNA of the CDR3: TGTGCCAGCAGCTTAGTGCTACCCGCGGGGGAGACCCAGTACTTC. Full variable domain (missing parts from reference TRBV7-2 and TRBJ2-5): GAGVSQSPSNKVTEKGKDVELRCDPISGHTALYWYRQSLGQGLEFLIYFQGNSAPDKSGLPSDRFSAERTGGSVSTLTIQRTQQEDSAVYLCASSLVLPAGETQYFGPGTRLLVL.

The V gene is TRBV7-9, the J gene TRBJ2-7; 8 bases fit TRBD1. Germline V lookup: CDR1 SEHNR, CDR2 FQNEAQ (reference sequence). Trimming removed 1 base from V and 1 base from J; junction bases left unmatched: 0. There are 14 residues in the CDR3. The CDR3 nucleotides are TGTGCCAGCAGCTTAGGGACAGGGTCCTACGAGCAGTACTTC. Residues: CASSLGTGSYEQYF.

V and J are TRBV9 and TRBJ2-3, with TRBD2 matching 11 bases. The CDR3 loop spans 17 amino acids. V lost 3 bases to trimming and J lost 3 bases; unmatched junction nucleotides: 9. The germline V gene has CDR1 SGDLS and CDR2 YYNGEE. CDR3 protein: CASSATPTSGGTDTQYF. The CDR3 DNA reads TGTGCCAGCAGCGCAACCCCCACTAGCGGGGGAACAGATACGCAGTATTTT. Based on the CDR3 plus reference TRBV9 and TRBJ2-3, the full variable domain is DSGVTQTPKHLITATGQRVTLRCSPRSGDLSVYWYQQSLDQGLQFLIQYYNGEERAKGNILERFSAQQFPDLHSELNLSSLELGDSALYFCASSATPTSGGTDTQYFGPGTRLTVL.

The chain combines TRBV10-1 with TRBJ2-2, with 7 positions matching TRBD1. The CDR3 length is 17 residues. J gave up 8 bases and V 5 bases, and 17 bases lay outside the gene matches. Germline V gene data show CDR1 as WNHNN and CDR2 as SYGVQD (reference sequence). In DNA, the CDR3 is TGCGCCAGCAGTAGGAAGTCAGGGGGAAAAAGAACGGGGGAGCTGTTTTTT. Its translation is CASSRKSGGKRTGELFF.

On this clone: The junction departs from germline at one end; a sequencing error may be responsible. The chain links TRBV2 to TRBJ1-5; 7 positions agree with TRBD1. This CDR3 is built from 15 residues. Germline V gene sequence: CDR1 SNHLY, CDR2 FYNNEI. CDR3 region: CASSVMDRRGQAQHF. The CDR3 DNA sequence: TGTGCCAGCAGTGTGATGGACAGGAGGGGTCAGGCCCAGCATTTT.

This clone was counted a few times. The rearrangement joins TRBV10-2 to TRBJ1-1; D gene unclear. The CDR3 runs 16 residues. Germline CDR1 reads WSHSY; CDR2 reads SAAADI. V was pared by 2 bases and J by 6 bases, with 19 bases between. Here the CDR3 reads CASSEVREGDGAEAFF. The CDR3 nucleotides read TGCGCCAGCAGTGAGGTGCGGGAGGGAGATGGTGCTGAAGCTTTCTTT.

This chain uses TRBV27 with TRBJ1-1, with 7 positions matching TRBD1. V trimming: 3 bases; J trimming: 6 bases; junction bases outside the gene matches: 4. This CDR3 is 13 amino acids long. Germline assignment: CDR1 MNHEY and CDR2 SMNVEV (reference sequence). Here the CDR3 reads CASSFGGTAEAFF. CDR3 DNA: TGTGCCAGCAGTTTCGGAGGGACAGCTGAAGCTTTCTTT.

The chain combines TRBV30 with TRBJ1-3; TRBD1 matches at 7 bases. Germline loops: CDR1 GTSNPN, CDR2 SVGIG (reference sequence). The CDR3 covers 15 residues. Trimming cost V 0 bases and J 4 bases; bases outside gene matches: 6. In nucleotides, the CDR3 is TGTGCCTGGAGTGTGAGGACAGGAGTGGGAAACACCATATATTTT. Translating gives CAWSVRTGVGNTIYF.